This T cell receptor beta chain emerged from a study of neurological immune-mediated disorders. cDNA was made by 5'RACE with 10-nucleotide random UMIs. TCRdb used MiXCR to reprocess the 5' RACE reads, holding one entry per CDR3 protein. The sample records about 58,000 distinct CDR3 sequences, 3% to 4% being singletons. This clonotype showed up many times. Trimming stripped 11 bases from V and 10 bases from J, with 20 bases between. The germline V gene has CDR1 MNHEY and CDR2 SVGAGI. This CDR3 comprises 13 residues. The chain joins TRBV6-5 to TRBJ1-4, with D possibly matching TRBD1 (6 bases). The receptor's source is a woman aged 60 to 75 with multiple sclerosis. The sequenced sample was PBMCs. The CDR3 bases are TGTGCCTCGGCTACCACTGAAGGGGGAAAACTGTTTTTT. Translation: CASATTEGGKLFF.